The T cell receptor beta chain described here comes from a study of CD8+ T cells in alopecia areata. The wider study: Patients took tofacitinib for 6 to 18 months, followed by 6 drug-free months.

RNA was isolated and reverse transcribed to cDNA, the sequencing template. Clones were read by immunoSEQ multiplex PCR, and TCRdb kept only the in-frame ones, dropping some. This sample has over 120,000 clones, with roughly 53% found just once. Whole-study findings and limits: Clonality exceeded that of normal scalp in lesional scalp, most notably in alopecia totalis/universalis.

This clone occurred a few times. Its cognate antigen is unknown. The same CDR3 arises from other DNA sequences in this sample as well. Researchers took lesional scalp punch biopsies and peripheral blood from people who were alopecia areata patients. The CDR3 runs to 12 residues. Germline CDR1 KGHSH, CDR2 LQKENI. Trimming cost V 3 bases and J 2 bases, with 4 bases left between them. The V and J genes are TRBV18 and TRBJ2-5; D call uncertain. The clonotype comes from a human donor with alopecia areata. The specimen comprised CD4+ T cells sorted from blood, sampled at week 0. As DNA, the CDR3 is TGTGCCAGCTCACCTCAACAAGAGACCCAGTACTTC. Its protein product is CASSPQQETQYF.